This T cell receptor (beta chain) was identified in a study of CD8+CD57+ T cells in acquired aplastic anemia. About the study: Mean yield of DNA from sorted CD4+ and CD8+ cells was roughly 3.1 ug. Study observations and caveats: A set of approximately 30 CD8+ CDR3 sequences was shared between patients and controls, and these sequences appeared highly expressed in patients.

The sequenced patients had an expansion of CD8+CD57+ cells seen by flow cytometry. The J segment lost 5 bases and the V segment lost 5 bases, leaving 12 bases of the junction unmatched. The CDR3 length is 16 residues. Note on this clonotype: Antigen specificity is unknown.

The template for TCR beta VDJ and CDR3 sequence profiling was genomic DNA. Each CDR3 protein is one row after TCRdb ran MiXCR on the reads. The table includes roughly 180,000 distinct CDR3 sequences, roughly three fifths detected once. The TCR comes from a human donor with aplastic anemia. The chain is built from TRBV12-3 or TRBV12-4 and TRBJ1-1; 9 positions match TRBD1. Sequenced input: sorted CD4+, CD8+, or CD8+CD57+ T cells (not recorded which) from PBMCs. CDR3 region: CASSGDREWMGTEAFF. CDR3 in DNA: TGTGCCAGCAGTGGGGACAGGGAATGGATGGGAACTGAAGCTTTCTTT.